Listed here are 28 T cell receptor beta chains from one sample, sequenced in a study of post-analysis software for immune sequencing data. Antigens for these TCRs are unknown. Study-wide results and caveats: A handful of TRBV segments occurring more often in patients than controls included TRBV5-6, TRBV5-1 and TRBV20-1.

cDNA libraries of TCR beta carried unique molecular identifiers. TCRdb re-called the PCR reads through MiXCR, storing one row per CDR3 protein. The sample consists of hundreds of thousands of distinct CDR3 sequences, approximately 59% of them appearing once. The specimen was blood. The source is a girl aged 2-15 years with multiple sclerosis.

V and J are TRBV27 and TRBJ1-6, with D tentatively TRBD1 (5 bases). The germline V and J ends were trimmed by 2 bases and 7 bases, with 12 bases remaining between them. CDR3 length equals 15 residues. Germline-derived CDR1 and CDR2 are MNHEY and SMNVEV (reference sequence). The CDR3, as DNA: TGTGCCAGCAGTTTAATAGGGGTCGGGAATTCACCCCTCCACTTT. It translates to CASSLIGVGNSPLHF.

This clonotype was seen more than once but under ten times. The gene calls are TRBV4-1 and TRBJ2-1, with D possibly being TRBD2 (6 bases). Germline V gene sequence: CDR1 MGHRA, CDR2 YSYEKL. Between the trimmed V and J ends, which lost 4 bases and 5 bases, there was a span of 12 bases. The CDR3 loop spans 14 amino acids. As DNA, the CDR3 is TGCGCCAGCAGCCCCCGGGGGTCCCACAATGAGCAGTTCTTC. Its translation: CASSPRGSHNEQFF.

The chain uses TRBV15 and TRBJ2-1; a possible D gene is TRBD2 (5 bases). The V end lost 0 bases, the J end lost 13 bases, and 13 bases lay between the germline ends. This CDR3 has 13 amino acids. CDR1 and CDR2 (germline): LNHNV, YYDKDF (reference sequence). The CDR3 here is CATSRDLGETQFF. The CDR3 region has the DNA TGTGCCACCAGCAGAGACCTGGGAGAGACCCAGTTCTTC.

The V call is TRBV20-1, the J call TRBJ2-5; D gene uncertain. V was shortened by 0 bases and J by 6 bases, with 8 bases between the two germline ends. Germline assignment: CDR1 DFQATT and CDR2 SNEGSKA (reference sequence). This CDR3 comprises 12 residues. CDR3 in amino acids: CSAREPKQTQYF. In nucleotides, the CDR3 is TGCAGTGCTAGAGAACCGAAACAGACCCAGTACTTC.

The chain couples TRBV7-3 to TRBJ2-1; D is perhaps TRBD2 (6 bases). The V end lost 6 bases, the J end lost 0 bases, and 15 bases lay between the germline ends. In germline, CDR1 is SGHTA, CDR2 FQGTGA. This CDR3 has 16 residues. CDR3: CASSSRVTSSYNEQFF. CDR3 DNA: TGTGCCAGCAGTTCCAGGGTGACTAGCTCCTACAATGAGCAGTTCTTC.

This chain connects TRBV7-9 to TRBJ1-5; 7 bases are shared with TRBD1. V lost 2 bases, J lost 4 bases, and 17 bases stayed unmatched. Germline values: CDR1 SEHNR, CDR2 FQNEAQ (reference sequence). The CDR3 consists of 19 residues. The CDR3 DNA is TGTGCCAGCAGCTTAACGCGGGTGGAACCGGGACAGAGGAATCAGCCCCAGCATTTT. It is translated as CASSLTRVEPGQRNQPQHF. The full variable domain, with the rest looked up from reference TRBV7-9 and TRBJ1-5, is DTGVSQNPRHKITKRGQNVTFRCDPISEHNRLYWYRQTLGQGPEFLTYFQNEAQLEKSRLLSDRFSAERPKGSFSTLEIQRTEQGDSAMYLCASSLTRVEPGQRNQPQHFGDGTRLSIL.

The chain links TRBV6-1 to TRBJ1-2, with 11 bases aligning to TRBD1. Unmatched junction bases numbered 5, after V lost 5 bases and J lost 3 bases. The CDR3 runs to 15 residues. Germline V CDR1 and CDR2: MNHNS, SASEGT. CDR3 nucleotides: TGTGCCAGCAGTCAGGGACAGGGGGTGTACTATGGCTACACCTTC. It codes for CASSQGQGVYYGYTF.

CDR3 in DNA: TGTGCCAGCAGATCCGGGACGCCGTACTCCTACGAGCAGTACTTC. The encoded protein is CASRSGTPYSYEQYF. The chain carries TRBV6-6 and TRBJ2-7; D assignment may be TRBD1 or TRBD2 (5 bases each). This CDR3 region has 15 residues. Trimming removed 6 bases at V and 0 bases at J, with 15 bases between. Germline values: CDR1 MNHNY, CDR2 SVGAGI (reference sequence).

This sequence joins TRBV11-2 and TRBJ2-3; D unresolved. V was pared by 5 bases and J by 6 bases, with 9 bases between. The CDR3 covers 12 residues. CDR1 SGHAT and CDR2 FQNNGV come from the germline V gene. The CDR3 protein is CASSQDADTQYF. CDR3 in DNA: TGTGCCAGCAGCCAAGATGCGGATACGCAGTATTTT.

V usage is TRBV11-2 and J usage is TRBJ2-1; D is unclear. This CDR3 comprises 13 residues. The germline CDR1 and CDR2 sequences are SGHAT and FQNNGV. The ends were cut back, 5 bases at V and 4 bases at J, with 9 bases in the middle. Here the CDR3 DNA reads TGTGCCAGCAGCCGACCGGCTTACAATGAGCAGTTCTTC. Translation: CASSRPAYNEQFF.

V usage is TRBV12-3 or TRBV12-4 and J usage is TRBJ2-3, with a weak D call TRBD2 (7 bases). V gave up 3 bases and J gave up 3 bases, with 10 bases separating them. The CDR3 contains 14 residues. The CDR3 DNA is TGTGCCAGCAGTTTCGGGGGGCAGACAGATACGCAGTATTTT. It is translated as CASSFGGQTDTQYF.

This clonotype was detected only once. This rearrangement joins TRBV24-1 to TRBJ2-3; D assignment may be TRBD1 or TRBD2 (5 bases each). The V gene lost 0 bases and the J gene lost 0 bases, with 9 bases spanning the gap. The germline gives CDR1 KGHDR, CDR2 SFDVKD. The CDR3 sequence is 16 residues long. DNA for the CDR3: TGTGCCACCAGTGATTTGGTGGGGGAGAGCACAGATACGCAGTATTTT. Translating gives CATSDLVGESTDTQYF.

J is TRBJ2-3 and V is TRBV5-6; possible D gene TRBD2, 5 bases. The V gene's germline CDR1 is SGHDT and CDR2 YYEEEE. CDR3 length equals 14 residues. Trimming removed 6 bases from V and 3 bases from J, with 14 bases in between. Here the CDR3 reads CASTRYGGTDTQYF. The CDR3 region has the DNA TGTGCCAGCACCCGGTATGGAGGTACAGATACGCAGTATTTT.

This clonotype was observed at least ten times. V gene TRBV20-1 combines with J gene TRBJ2-5; D is perhaps TRBD1 (6 bases). The V and J ends lost 2 bases and 2 bases respectively, with 6 bases between them. CDR1 and CDR2 from the germline V gene are DFQATT and SNEGSKA (reference sequence). The CDR3 is 12 amino acids. CDR3 bases: TGCAGTGCTAGAACAGGGCAAGAGACCCAGTACTTC. Translated, it gives CSARTGQETQYF.

This chain links TRBV4-1 with TRBJ2-2; D remains ambiguous. Germline lookup yields CDR1 MGHRA and CDR2 YSYEKL. V was trimmed by 0 bases and J by 6 bases, leaving 11 bases between them. CDR3 size: 15 residues. CDR3 sequence: CASSQERLRAGELFF. CDR3 bases: TGCGCCAGCAGCCAAGAAAGGTTAAGGGCCGGGGAGCTGTTTTTT.

V gene TRBV24-1 combines with J gene TRBJ1-2; unclear D gene. Germline V gene lookup returns CDR1 KGHDR and CDR2 SFDVKD. Trimming removed 0 bases from V and 5 bases from J, with 6 bases in between. This CDR3 comprises 13 residues. The CDR3 here is CATSDLPNYGYTF. The DNA for the CDR3 is TGTGCCACCAGTGATTTGCCCAATTATGGCTACACCTTC.

The CDR3 spells CSARDRVGQGGTQYF. The CDR3 DNA follows: TGCAGTGCTAGAGATCGGGTCGGACAGGGTGGTACCCAGTACTTC. The chain links TRBV20-1 to TRBJ2-5; 8 bases map to TRBD1. This CDR3 spans 15 amino acids. Trimming removed 0 bases from V and 8 bases from J; junction bases left unmatched: 11. Germline V CDR1 and CDR2: DFQATT, SNEGSKA (reference sequence).

This clonotype showed up just a few times. The V call is TRBV21-1, the J call TRBJ2-7. TRBV21-1 represents a pseudogene. The CDR3 is 12 amino acids. The DNA for the CDR3 is TGTGCCAGCAGGATATTCCCCTACGAGCAGTACTTC. Protein: CASRIFPYEQYF.

The gene calls are TRBV10-3 and TRBJ2-1, with no clear D. Germline V gene data show CDR1 as ENHRY and CDR2 as SYGVKD. This CDR3 comprises 11 residues. V dropped 10 bases and J dropped 7 bases, with 11 bases sitting between them. The CDR3 nucleotides read TGTGCCACCGTTGATGTGAATGAGCAGTTCTTC. It yields the protein CATVDVNEQFF.

The V and J genes are TRBV3-1 and TRBJ1-5; tentative D call: TRBD1 (5 bases). V lost 0 bases and J 6 bases, leaving 15 bases between the germline ends. CDR1 is LGHDT, CDR2 YNNKEL, per germline (reference sequence). The CDR3 loop spans 16 amino acids. The CDR3 coding sequence is TGTGCCAGCAGCCAAGATATGGGAGGGGTTGGTCAGCCCCAGCATTTT. Protein product: CASSQDMGGVGQPQHF.

The chain combines TRBV12-3 or TRBV12-4 with TRBJ2-3; 14 nucleotides agree with TRBD2. V lost 5 bases, J lost 4 bases, and 5 bases stayed unmatched. This CDR3 spans 16 amino acids. CDR3 loop: CASSLGTSGSADTQYF. The CDR3 DNA follows: TGTGCCAGCAGTCTGGGGACTAGCGGGAGCGCAGATACGCAGTATTTT.

The chain links TRBV29-1 to TRBJ2-5, with D maybe TRBD2 (7 bases). In germline, CDR1 is SQVTM, CDR2 ANQGSEA. This CDR3 has 17 amino acids. The V end was cut by 1 base, the J end by 2 bases, with 20 bases between. The CDR3 region is CSVEAPGGGFGQETQYF. CDR3 sequence (DNA): TGCAGCGTTGAAGCCCCGGGGGGCGGTTTTGGACAAGAGACCCAGTACTTC.

The genes are TRBV3-1 and TRBJ1-5; D remains unclear. The V and J ends lost 1 base and 5 bases respectively, with 9 bases between them. This CDR3 comprises 14 residues. The V gene's germline CDR1 is LGHDT and CDR2 YNNKEL (reference sequence). The CDR3 loop is CASSQGGSDQPQHF. The CDR3 DNA sequence: TGTGCCAGCAGCCAAGGAGGCTCAGATCAGCCCCAGCATTTT.

With respect to this clonotype: A junction end diverges from the germline sequence, so it may reflect a read error. The V gene is TRBV24-1, the J gene TRBJ2-5; 10 positions match TRBD1. The CDR3 spans 17 residues. Per the germline V gene, CDR1 is KGHDR and CDR2 is SFDVKD. CDR3 sequence: CATGDLVIGQGVFEQYF. CDR3 sequence (DNA): TGTGCCACCGGTGATTTGGTAATAGGACAGGGGGTGTTTGAGCAGTACTTC.

V usage is TRBV12-5 and J usage is TRBJ2-3; 9 positions agree with TRBD2. This CDR3 has 15 amino acids. Trimming took 4 bases from V and 7 from J; bases not matched to a gene: 9. CDR1 is LGHNT, CDR2 FRNRAP, per germline. This chain's CDR3 is CASGSHQGLANTQYF. CDR3 DNA: TGTGCTAGTGGTTCGCACCAGGGACTAGCAAATACGCAGTATTTT.

The CDR3, as DNA: TGTGCCACCAGCCTTACTACAGGATACACAGATACGCAGTATTTT. Its protein is CATSLTTGYTDTQYF. V usage is TRBV15 and J usage is TRBJ2-3; D perhaps matches TRBD1 (5 bases). Germline CDR1 LNHNV, CDR2 YYDKDF (reference sequence). The CDR3 is 15 amino acids. V gave up 5 bases and J gave up 2 bases, with 14 bases separating them. Supplemented by reference TRBV15 and TRBJ2-3, the full variable domain reads DAMVIQNPRYQVTQFGKPVTLSCSQTLNHNVMYWYQQKSSQAPKLLFHYYDKDFNNEADTPDNFQSRRPNTSFCFLDIRSPGLGDTAMYLCATSLTTGYTDTQYFGPGTRLTVL.

V gene TRBV9 combines with J gene TRBJ1-6, with D tentatively TRBD1 (5 bases). The CDR3 is made up of 14 amino acids. In germline, CDR1 is SGDLS, CDR2 YYNGEE. V was clipped by 0 bases and J by 6 bases, with 7 bases between them. Here the CDR3 reads CASSVEDSNSPLHF. The CDR3 DNA follows: TGTGCCAGCAGCGTAGAAGACAGTAATTCACCCCTCCACTTT.

This chain connects TRBV20-1 to TRBJ1-6, with a tentative D call TRBD1 (6 bases). Trimming cost V 1 base and J 2 bases, with 15 bases left between them. This CDR3 contains 17 residues. Germline-derived CDR1 and CDR2 are DFQATT and SNEGSKA (reference sequence). The CDR3 reads CSARVLQGAAYNSPLHF. CDR3 DNA sequence: TGCAGTGCTAGAGTTCTACAGGGAGCGGCCTATAATTCACCCCTCCACTTT.